This T cell receptor (beta chain) stems from a study of shared clonotypes between healthy human individuals. The study, taken as a whole, reports: Incomplete sequencing of sorted subsets was indicated by rarefaction despite large depth. Having only a few donors restricted how much genetic and exposure-history diversity was captured.

With respect to this clone: Its specificity is unknown.

CD4+ cells underwent separation, giving CD45RA+ naive and CD45RA-negative memory subsets. Per the germline V gene, CDR1 is MNHNS and CDR2 is SASEGT. The CDR3 is made up of 14 amino acids. The ends were cut back, 6 bases at V and 3 bases at J, with 14 bases in the middle. The repertoire was sequenced with immunoSEQ multiplex PCR; TCRdb's copy has only in-frame clones and lacks some. The sample includes 2 million to 3 million clones, 90% to 95% seen only once; the top ten take 0.36%. Sequencing input: naive CD4+ T cells from PBMCs. Subset noted: CD45RA+ positively selected. This TCR was sampled from a man aged 18 to 30 in good health. Some clones in this sample may be carry-over from other donors' samples. This chain connects TRBV6-1 to TRBJ1-2, with a tentative D call TRBD1 (5 bases). The CDR3 is CASRESDRYYGYTF. The CDR3 coding sequence is TGTGCCAGCAGAGAATCCGACAGATACTATGGCTACACCTTC.